The count of the clone carrying this T cell receptor (beta chain) is one. The antigen is unknown. This sample is drawn from a study of CD4 T cells in relation to SARS-CoV-2 and coronaviruses. Study-level points and caveats: In about 65% of donors, memory CD4+ clonotypes crossrecognized SARS-CoV-2 and at least one common cold coronavirus spike. SARS-CoV-2-driven expansion was significantly weaker in crossreactive than monoreactive clones.

Unexposed donor CD4+ T cells date from about 2011-2018, before the COVID-19 pandemic. The cells were cultured for 9 to 11 days before CD4+ T cells were isolated. From germline, CDR1 is SGHNT and CDR2 YYREEE (reference sequence). Trimming cost V 4 bases and J 3 bases; bases outside gene matches: 6. The CDR3 has 17 amino acids. TCRdb keeps only in-frame clones here, not all; method: immunoSEQ multiplex PCR. The sample includes about 24,000 clones, around 74% seen only once; the top ten take around 16%. J is TRBJ2-5 and V is TRBV5-4, with 16 bases identical to TRBD2. This receptor was taken from a human donor in good health. Sequencing used CD4+ T cells from PBMCs, cultured in vitro. The CDR3 bases are TGTGCCAGCAGCAGGGGACTAGCGGGAGGGCCGAAAGAGACCCAGTACTTC. Protein sequence: CASSRGLAGGPKETQYF.